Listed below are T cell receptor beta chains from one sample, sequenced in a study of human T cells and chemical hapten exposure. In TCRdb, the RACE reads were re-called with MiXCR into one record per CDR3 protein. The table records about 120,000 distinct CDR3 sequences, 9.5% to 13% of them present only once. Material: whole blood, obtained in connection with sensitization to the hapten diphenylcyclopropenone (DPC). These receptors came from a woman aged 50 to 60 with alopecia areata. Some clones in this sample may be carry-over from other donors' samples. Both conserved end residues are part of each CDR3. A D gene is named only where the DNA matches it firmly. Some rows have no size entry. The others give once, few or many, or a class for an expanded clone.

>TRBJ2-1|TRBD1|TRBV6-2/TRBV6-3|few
TGTGCCAGCAGTTACATCGGACAGGGCAATCCGGACAATGAGCAGTTCTTC
CASSYIGQGNPDNEQFF
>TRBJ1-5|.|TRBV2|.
TGTGCCAGCAAGCGGCCCGGGGTTAGCAATCAGCCCCAGCATTTT
CASKRPGVSNQPQHF
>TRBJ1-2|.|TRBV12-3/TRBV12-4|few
TGTGCCAGCACCCAGGAGGGCTATGGCTACACCTTC
CASTQEGYGYTF
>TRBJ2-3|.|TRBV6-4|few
TGTGCCAGCAGCGCCGTCGGCAGCACAGATACGCAGTATTTT
CASSAVGSTDTQYF
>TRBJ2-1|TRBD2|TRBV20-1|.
TGCAGTGCTAGAGTACTGGGACTAGCGGGGGGGTGGAATGAGCAGTTCTTC
CSARVLGLAGGWNEQFF
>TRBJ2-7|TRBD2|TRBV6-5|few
TGTGCCAGCAGTCTGGGACTAGCGGGAGGTTACGAGCAGTACTTC
CASSLGLAGGYEQYF
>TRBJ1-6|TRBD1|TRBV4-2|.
TGTGCCAGCAGCCAAGTCCCCGGACAGGGGAATAATTCACCCCTCCACTTT
CASSQVPGQGNNSPLHF
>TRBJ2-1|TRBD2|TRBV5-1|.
TGCGCCAGCAGCCCGCAAGCGGGGAATGAGCAGTTCTTC
CASSPQAGNEQFF
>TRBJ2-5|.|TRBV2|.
TGTGCCAGCAGTCAAACGGGACATATCGAGGAGACCCAGTACTTC
CASSQTGHIEETQYF
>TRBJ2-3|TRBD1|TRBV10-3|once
TGTGCCATCAGTCCCGGACAGGGAAGCACAGATACGCAGTATTTT
CAISPGQGSTDTQYF
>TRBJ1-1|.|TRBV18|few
TGTGCCAGCTCACCCAATCGGGAGTTGAACACTGAAGCTTTCTTT
CASSPNRELNTEAFF
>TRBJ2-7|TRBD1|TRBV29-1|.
TGCAGCGCGCGGACAGGGCCCTACGAGCAGTACTTC
CSARTGPYEQYF
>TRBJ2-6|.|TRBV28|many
TGTGCCAGCAGTGGGGTTACAGGGTTGGGGGACTCTGGGGCCAACGTCCTGACTTTC
CASSGVTGLGDSGANVLTF
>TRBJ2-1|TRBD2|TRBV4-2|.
TGTGCCAGCAGCCAAGATGCTAAGGGACTAGCGGGAACCGATGAGCAGTTCTTC
CASSQDAKGLAGTDEQFF
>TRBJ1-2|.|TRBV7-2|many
TGTGCCAGCAGCTTATCCCTTAACTATGGCTACACCTTC
CASSLSLNYGYTF
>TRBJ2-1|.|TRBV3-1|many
TGTGCCAGCAGCCAAGGAAAGCTTAGGGGACACCACCAAGAAGACAATGAGCAGTTCTTC
CASSQGKLRGHHQEDNEQFF
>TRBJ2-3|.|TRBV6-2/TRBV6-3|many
TGTGCCACGGTTGCGGGGCAAACAGATACGCAGTATTTT
CATVAGQTDTQYF
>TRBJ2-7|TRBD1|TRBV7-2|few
TGTGCCAGCAGCTTAGAGCTGGGACAGGGCCCCTACGAGCAGTACTTC
CASSLELGQGPYEQYF
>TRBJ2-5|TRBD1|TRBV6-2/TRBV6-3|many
TGTGCCAGCAGTCCCGACAGGGACCAAGAGACCCAGTACTTC
CASSPDRDQETQYF
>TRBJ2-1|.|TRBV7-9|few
TGTGCCAGCAGCTTAGGGACTATTCTCAATGAGCAGTTCTTC
CASSLGTILNEQFF
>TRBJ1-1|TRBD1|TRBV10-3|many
TGTGCCGTAGGCACAAAGGGGGCGGACACTGAAGCTTTCTTT
CAVGTKGADTEAFF
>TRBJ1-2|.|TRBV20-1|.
TGCAGTGCTAGACCCCCGGAAGGCTACACCTTC
CSARPPEGYTF
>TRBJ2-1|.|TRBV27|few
TGTGCCAGCCAGCCGGGGAGCTCCTACAATGAGCAGTTCTTC
CASQPGSSYNEQFF
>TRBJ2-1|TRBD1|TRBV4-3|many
TGCGCCAGCAGCCTCCGGACAGGGATGCATGAGCAGTTCTTC
CASSLRTGMHEQFF
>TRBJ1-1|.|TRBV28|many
TGTGCCAGCAGTCCCCGGACTGAAGCTTTCTTT
CASSPRTEAFF
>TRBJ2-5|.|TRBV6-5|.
TGTGCCAGCAGTGCCCGTGAAGGTTTAAGAGAGACCCAGTACTTC
CASSAREGLRETQYF
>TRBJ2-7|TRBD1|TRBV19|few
TGTGCCAGTAGTGTGAGAAGAACCGGGACAGGGGCTTACGAGCAGTACTTC
CASSVRRTGTGAYEQYF
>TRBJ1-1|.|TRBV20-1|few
TGCAGTGCTCCCATTAACACTGAAGCTTTCTTT
CSAPINTEAFF
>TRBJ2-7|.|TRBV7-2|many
TGTGCCAGCAGCCGACAGGCCCCGAAGCAGTACTTC
CASSRQAPKQYF
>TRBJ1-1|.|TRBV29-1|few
TGCAGCGTAACGACAGTTCAGAATACTGAAGCTTTCTTT
CSVTTVQNTEAFF
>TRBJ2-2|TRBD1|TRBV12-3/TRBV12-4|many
TGTGCCAGCAGCCGGACAGGCTCGAACACCGGGGAGCTGTTTTTT
CASSRTGSNTGELFF
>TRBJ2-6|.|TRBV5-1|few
TGCGCCAGCAGCTTGGTGGGGCAGGGAGGGGCCAACGTCCTGACTTTC
CASSLVGQGGANVLTF
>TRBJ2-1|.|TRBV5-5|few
TGTGCCAGCAACCCCGTGGGTGGCACCGTTCCCTACAATGAGCAGTTCTTC
CASNPVGGTVPYNEQFF
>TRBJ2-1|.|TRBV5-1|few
TGCGCCAGCTCCCGGGCAGGCAATGAGCAGTTCTTC
CASSRAGNEQFF
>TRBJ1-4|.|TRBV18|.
TGTGCCAGCTCACCACCGTTTCCGGACAATAGACTGTTTTTT
CASSPPFPDNRLFF
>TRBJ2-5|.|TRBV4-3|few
TGCGCCAGCAGCCCTGGGGCCCGTCTTCAAGAGACCCAGTACTTC
CASSPGARLQETQYF
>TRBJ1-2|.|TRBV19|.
TGTGCCAGTAGTATAATGGAATATAGGTATGGCTACACCTTC
CASSIMEYRYGYTF
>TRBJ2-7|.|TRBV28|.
TGTGCCATTCTCCGTCCCGGGTACGAGCAGTACTTC
CAILRPGYEQYF
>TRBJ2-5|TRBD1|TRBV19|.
TGTGCCAGTAGTGCGGACAGGGTGGAGACCCAGTACTTC
CASSADRVETQYF
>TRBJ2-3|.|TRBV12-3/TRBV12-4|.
TGTGCCAGCACCTCTTCCCGGGGCACAGATACGCAGTATTTT
CASTSSRGTDTQYF
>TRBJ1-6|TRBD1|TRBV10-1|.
TGCGCCAGCAGTAGGGGGGACAGTTCACCCCTCCACTTT
CASSRGDSSPLHF
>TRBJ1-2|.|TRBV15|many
TGTGCCACCAGCAGAGATTTTGCGGACCCGTACACCTTC
CATSRDFADPYTF
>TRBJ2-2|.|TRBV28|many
TGTGCCAGCAGTTTGGGCTCCCACACCGGGGAGCTGTTTTTT
CASSLGSHTGELFF
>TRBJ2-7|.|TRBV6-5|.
TGTGCCAGCAGGCGCCCGGGGGAAGGAGGGGAGCAGTACTTC
CASRRPGEGGEQYF
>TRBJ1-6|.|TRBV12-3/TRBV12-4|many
TGTGCCAGCAGAGTATGGACAGAGTATAATTCACCCCTCCACTTT
CASRVWTEYNSPLHF
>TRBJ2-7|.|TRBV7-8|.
TGTGCCACCAAGCAAAAAGGCTACGAGCAGTACTTC
CATKQKGYEQYF
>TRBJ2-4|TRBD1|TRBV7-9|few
TGTGCCAGCAGCCCGTGGGACAGGGCAAACATTCAGTACTTC
CASSPWDRANIQYF
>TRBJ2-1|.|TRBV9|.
TGTGCCAGCAGCGTAGTAGCAGGGTCCTACAATGAGCAGTTCTTC
CASSVVAGSYNEQFF
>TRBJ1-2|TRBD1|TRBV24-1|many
TGTGCCACCAGTGATTACAACACCGGGACAGGGGGCCATGGCTACACCTTC
CATSDYNTGTGGHGYTF
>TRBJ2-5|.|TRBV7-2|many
TGTGCCAGCAGCTTAAGGAGTGGAGGGACAGCGTTCCAAGAGACCCAGTACTTC
CASSLRSGGTAFQETQYF
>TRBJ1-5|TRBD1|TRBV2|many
TGTGCCAGCAGCTACGCCGTCGATGGACACGACAGGGACTATCAGCCCCAGCATTTT
CASSYAVDGHDRDYQPQHF
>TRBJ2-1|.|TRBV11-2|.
TGTGCCAGCAGCTCGGGACCTACCTACAATGAGCAGTTCTTC
CASSSGPTYNEQFF
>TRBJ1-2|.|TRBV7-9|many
TGTGCCAGCAGCTTAGAGGCGTATGACTATGGCTACACCTTC
CASSLEAYDYGYTF